This T cell receptor (beta chain) was captured in a study of OX40 agonist ivuxolimab in advanced cancers. Study-wide context: The costimulatory receptor OX40 (CD134) was targeted by ivuxolimab, a fully human IgG2 agonistic monoclonal antibody. Intravenous ivuxolimab was administered to patients every 2 weeks at six dose levels: 0.01, 0.1, 0.3, 1.5, 3 and 10 mg/kg. Among the roughly 50 dose-escalation patients, 19 had hepatocellular carcinoma, around 15 melanoma, 9 renal cell carcinoma and 9 head and neck cancer. The dose-escalation cohort was approximately 83% male with a mean age of approximately 60 years, ranging from about 20 to 80. Patients were allowed to have had prior anti-PD-1, anti-PD-L1 or anti-CTLA-4 therapy, and 40% of the dose-escalation patients had previously received checkpoint inhibitors. Partial responses occurred in three dose-escalation patients: two with cutaneous melanoma and one with hepatocellular carcinoma. The purpose of peripheral TCRbeta sequencing was to test whether ivuxolimab changed TCR sequence diversity and led to clonal T-cell expansion. The monotherapy dose-escalation portion (N ≈ 55 patients) of the phase I ivuxolimab trial is reported in the paper.

The trial excluded patients who had a history of autoimmune disease or were on systemic immunosuppression. Peripheral blood for TCR sequencing was collected from all dose cohorts at baseline, on cycle 4 day 1, and on cycle 7 day 1. The samples were drawn from a first-in-human, open-label, multicenter phase I dose-escalation trial of ivuxolimab. Adults with locally advanced or metastatic head and neck squamous cell, hepatocellular, melanoma or renal cell carcinoma were enrolled in the trial. Before TCR sequencing, CD4+ T cells and CD8+ T cells were sorted from peripheral blood as separate populations. With respect to this clone: Its antigen specificity is not known. Per-base qualities were not stored, and no clone one base away is much larger.

The CDR3 numbers 12 residues from cysteine through phenylalanine. Solely the CDR3 DNA is kept, with 36 bases framed from the first base. Reading the germline V gene gives CDR1 MDHEN and CDR2 SYDVKM. Deletion took 8 bases off V and 2 bases off J, with a span of 10 bases between the germline ends. Genomic DNA was isolated from the sorted cells so that the TCRbeta CDR3 region could be sequenced. The immunoSEQ Assay was used for sequencing of TCRbeta CDR3 regions. In TCRdb, the immuneACCESS table is reduced to in-frame sequences with V and J assigned. These tables do not hold every clone; where another copy was compared, an unresolved V gene accounts for under half, and the others remain unexplained. Across this sample there are around 70,000 clones, with 81% seen only once. Of the sample, 5% falls within the top ten clones. What the study reported, not specific to this receptor: Partial responders in the 0.1-3.0 mg/kg groups had among the lowest normalized peripheral clonal expansion, especially among CD8+ T cells. Low levels of normalized T-cell clonal expansion were also seen in some patients who did not respond. At doses from 0.1 to 3.0 mg/kg, clonal expansion was seen in both CD4+ and CD8+ blood T cells between baseline and week 6. Antigen specificity was not determined for the clonally expanded peripheral T cells. After ivuxolimab, CD8+ T cells had more expanded clones than CD4+ T cells on average.

The clonotype was recovered from an adult with an advanced solid tumor such as melanoma, head and neck, liver or kidney cancer. This specimen was CD4+ or CD8+ T cells sorted from blood, taken in a trial of the OX40 agonist ivuxolimab. Recombination connected TRBV28 to TRBJ2-7; the D gene cannot be resolved reliably. The CDR3 region has the sequence CASASTAYEQYF. The DNA sequence is as follows: TGTGCCAGCGCGTCGACCGCCTACGAGCAGTACTTC.